This T cell receptor beta chain derives from a study of T-cell memory formation after mild COVID-19. General study points: Clones that got smaller from day 15 to 85 had even CD4/CD8, while clones growing later tipped toward CD4+.

TCRdb fed the 5' RACE reads into MiXCR, producing one record per CDR3 protein. Of about 560,000 distinct CDR3 sequences in the sample, 15% to 20% were seen once. Germline trimming cut 0 bases from V and 3 bases from J; bases unmatched to any gene: 13. The CDR3 sequence is 18 residues long. Germline assignment: CDR1 SGDLS and CDR2 YYNGEE. Points on this clonotype: Its antigen remains unknown.

The clonotype originates from an adult woman who had mild COVID-19 (a few samples of this study predate the infection). Cell type and time point are not known. Input material: PBMCs or a T cell subset sorted from them (not recorded which). The chain carries TRBV9 and TRBJ2-3, with TRBD2 identical over 7 bases. The CDR3 DNA follows: TGTGCCAGCAGCGTAGTGGGTCGAGCGGGGATAGGAACAGATACGCAGTATTTT. It specifies CASSVVGRAGIGTDTQYF. Complete variable domain (other parts from reference TRBV9 and TRBJ2-3): DSGVTQTPKHLITATGQRVTLRCSPRSGDLSVYWYQQSLDQGLQFLIQYYNGEERAKGNILERFSAQQFPDLHSELNLSSLELGDSALYFCASSVVGRAGIGTDTQYFGPGTRLTVL.